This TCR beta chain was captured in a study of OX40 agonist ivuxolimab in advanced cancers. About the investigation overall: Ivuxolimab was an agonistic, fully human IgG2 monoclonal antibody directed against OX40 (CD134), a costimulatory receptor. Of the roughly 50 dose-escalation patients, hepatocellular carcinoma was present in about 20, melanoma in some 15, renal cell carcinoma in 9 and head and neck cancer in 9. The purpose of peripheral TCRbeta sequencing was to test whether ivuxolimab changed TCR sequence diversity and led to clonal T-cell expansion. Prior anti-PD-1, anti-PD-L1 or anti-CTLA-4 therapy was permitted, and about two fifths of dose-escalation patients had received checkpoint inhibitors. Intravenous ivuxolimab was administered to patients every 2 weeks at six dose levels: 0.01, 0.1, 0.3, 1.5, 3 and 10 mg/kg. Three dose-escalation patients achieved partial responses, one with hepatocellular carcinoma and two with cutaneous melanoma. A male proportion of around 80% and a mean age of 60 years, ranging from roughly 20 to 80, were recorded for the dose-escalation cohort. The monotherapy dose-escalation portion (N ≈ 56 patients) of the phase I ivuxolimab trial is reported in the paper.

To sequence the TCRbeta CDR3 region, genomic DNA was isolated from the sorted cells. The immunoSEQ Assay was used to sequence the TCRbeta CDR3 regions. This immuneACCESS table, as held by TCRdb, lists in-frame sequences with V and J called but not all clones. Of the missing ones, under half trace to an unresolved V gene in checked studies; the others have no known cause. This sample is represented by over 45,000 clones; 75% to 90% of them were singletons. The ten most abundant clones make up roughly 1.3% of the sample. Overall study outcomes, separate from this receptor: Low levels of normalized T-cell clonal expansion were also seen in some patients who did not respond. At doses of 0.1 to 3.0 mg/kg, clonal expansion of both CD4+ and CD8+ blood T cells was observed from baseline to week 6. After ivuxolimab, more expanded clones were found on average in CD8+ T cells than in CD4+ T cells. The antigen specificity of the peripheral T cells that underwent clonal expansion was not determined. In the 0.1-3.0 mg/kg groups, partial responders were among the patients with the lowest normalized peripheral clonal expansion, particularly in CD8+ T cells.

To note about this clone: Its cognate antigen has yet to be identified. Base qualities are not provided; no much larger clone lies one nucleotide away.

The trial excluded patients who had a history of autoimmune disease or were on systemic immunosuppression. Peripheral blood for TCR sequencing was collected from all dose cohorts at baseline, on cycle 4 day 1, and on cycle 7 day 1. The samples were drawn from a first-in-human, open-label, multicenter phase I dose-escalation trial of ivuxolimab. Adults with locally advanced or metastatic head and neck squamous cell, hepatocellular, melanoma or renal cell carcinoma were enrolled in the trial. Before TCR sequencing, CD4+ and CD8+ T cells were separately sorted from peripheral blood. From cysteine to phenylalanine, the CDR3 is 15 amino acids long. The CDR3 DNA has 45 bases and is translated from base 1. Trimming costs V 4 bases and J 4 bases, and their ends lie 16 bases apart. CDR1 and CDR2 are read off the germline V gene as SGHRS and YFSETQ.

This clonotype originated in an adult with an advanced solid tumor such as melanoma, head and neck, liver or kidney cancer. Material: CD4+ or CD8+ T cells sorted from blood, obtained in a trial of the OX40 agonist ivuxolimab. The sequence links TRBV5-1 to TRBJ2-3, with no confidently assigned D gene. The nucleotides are TGCGCCAGCAGCCCTGGGCAGATGCGAGCAGATACGCAGTATTTT. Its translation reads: CASSPGQMRADTQYF.